This TCR beta chain derives from a study of prognosis after radiotherapy for stage I lung cancer. Multiplex PCR, run in two rounds, amplified TCR beta CDR3 from genomic DNA. Round one of PCR was performed, and it used primers specific to each TRBV and TRBJ gene. TCRdb recomputed calls from the multiplex PCR reads with MiXCR, one row per CDR3 protein. Here the sample spans about 35,000 distinct CDR3 sequences, less than 35% being singletons. The CDR3 sequence is 14 residues long. V gave up 4 bases and J gave up 2 bases; unmatched junction bases: 5. Germline CDR1 and CDR2: SGHRS and YFSETQ. There are a few counts of this clonotype.

The TCR comes from a donor over 45 with non-small cell lung cancer. Specimen: PBMCs, collected before or after stereotactic body radiation therapy (not recorded which). The rearrangement links TRBV5-1 to TRBJ1-2; 7 nucleotides match TRBD1. The CDR3 DNA is TGCGCCAGCAGCCTTCCGGGACAGAACTATGGCTACACCTTC. It codes for CASSLPGQNYGYTF.